The clone carrying this TCR beta chain was detected only once. Its antigen is unknown. Tumor samples were taken before definitive surgery or chemotherapy. Clones were read by immunoSEQ multiplex PCR, and TCRdb kept only the in-frame ones, dropping some. There are 18,000 or so clones in the sample; around 72% occur only once, and 5% to 7% lies in the top ten. This sample stems from a study of high-grade serous ovarian cancer treatment subgroups. Overall study: Each sample yielded on average 7,494 unique TCR beta rearrangements from over 12,000 reads. Findings and caveats of the study: Spatial context was lost because tumors were sequenced in bulk.

The sequence was obtained from a human donor with high-grade serous ovarian cancer. Sequences were obtained from tumor tissue.

The CDR3, as DNA: TGTGCCAGCAGTTACTCGGGGACAGGGGTCTACGAGCAGTACTTC. Translated: CASSYSGTGVYEQYF. J is TRBJ2-7 and V is TRBV6-5; 10 nucleotides align to TRBD1. This CDR3 is built from 15 residues. CDR1 and CDR2 from the germline V gene are MNHEY and SVGAGI. V lost 0 bases and J lost 3; bases outside the gene matches: 2.